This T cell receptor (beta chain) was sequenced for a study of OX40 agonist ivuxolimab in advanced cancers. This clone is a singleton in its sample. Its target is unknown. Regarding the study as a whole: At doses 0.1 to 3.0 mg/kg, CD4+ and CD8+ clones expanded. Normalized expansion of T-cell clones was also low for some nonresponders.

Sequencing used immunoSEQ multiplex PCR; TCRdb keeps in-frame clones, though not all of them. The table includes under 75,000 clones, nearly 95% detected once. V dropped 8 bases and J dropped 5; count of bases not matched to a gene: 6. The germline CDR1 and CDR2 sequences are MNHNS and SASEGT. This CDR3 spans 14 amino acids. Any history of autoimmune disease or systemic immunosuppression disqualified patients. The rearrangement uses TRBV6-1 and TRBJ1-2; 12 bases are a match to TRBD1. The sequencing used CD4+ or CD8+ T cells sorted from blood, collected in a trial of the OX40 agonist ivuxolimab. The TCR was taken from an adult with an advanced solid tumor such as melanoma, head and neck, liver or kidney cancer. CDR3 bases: TGTGCCAGCGGGGACAGGGGGCCTTTATATGGCTACACCTTC. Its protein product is CASGDRGPLYGYTF.